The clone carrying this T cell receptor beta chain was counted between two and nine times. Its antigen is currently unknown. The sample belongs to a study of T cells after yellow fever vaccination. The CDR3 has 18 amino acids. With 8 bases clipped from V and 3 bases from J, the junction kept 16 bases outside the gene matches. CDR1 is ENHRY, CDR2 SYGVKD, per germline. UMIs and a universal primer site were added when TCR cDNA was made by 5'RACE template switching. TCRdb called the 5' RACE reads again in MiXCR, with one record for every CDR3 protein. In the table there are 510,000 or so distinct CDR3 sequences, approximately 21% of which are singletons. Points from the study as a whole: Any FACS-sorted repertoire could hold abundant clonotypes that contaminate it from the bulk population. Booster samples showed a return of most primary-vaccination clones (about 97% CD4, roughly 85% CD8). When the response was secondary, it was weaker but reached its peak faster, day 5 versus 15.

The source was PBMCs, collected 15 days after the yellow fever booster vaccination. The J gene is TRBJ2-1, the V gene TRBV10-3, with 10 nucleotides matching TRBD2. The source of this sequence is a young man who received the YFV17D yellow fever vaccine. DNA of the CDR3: TGTGCCATCGGGGGGAACCAGGCTAGCGGGAGCCTCTACAATGAGCAGTTCTTC. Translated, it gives CAIGGNQASGSLYNEQFF.